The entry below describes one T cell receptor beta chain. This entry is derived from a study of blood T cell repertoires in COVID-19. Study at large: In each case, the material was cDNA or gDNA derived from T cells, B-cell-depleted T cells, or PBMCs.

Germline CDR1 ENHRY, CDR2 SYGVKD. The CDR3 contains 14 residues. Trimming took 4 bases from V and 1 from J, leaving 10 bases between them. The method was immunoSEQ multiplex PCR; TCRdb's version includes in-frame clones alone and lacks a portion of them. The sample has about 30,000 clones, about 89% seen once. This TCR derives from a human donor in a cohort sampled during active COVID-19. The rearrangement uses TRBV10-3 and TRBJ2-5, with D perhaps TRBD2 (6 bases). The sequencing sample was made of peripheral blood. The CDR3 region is CAISGERAQETQYF. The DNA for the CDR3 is TGTGCCATCAGTGGGGAGCGGGCCCAAGAGACCCAGTACTTC.